One sample yielded the 10 T cell receptor beta chains listed below, sequenced in a study of blood T cell repertoires in COVID-19. Repertoires were generated with immunoSEQ multiplex PCR, while TCRdb's copy carries only in-frame clones and drops some. Of 100,000 to 150,000 clones listed, about 85% are singletons. Sequencing was performed on peripheral blood. These receptors were taken from an elderly woman with acute or convalescent COVID-19.

The genes are TRBV2 and TRBJ2-5, with TRBD1 identical over 9 bases. This CDR3 has 14 amino acids. V was clipped by 5 bases and J by 5 bases; unmatched bases: 6. Germline CDR1 SNHLY, CDR2 FYNNEI. CDR3 coding DNA: TGTGCCAGCAGTTTACAGGGGGCTTGGGAGACCCAGTACTTC. Its protein product is CASSLQGAWETQYF.

V usage is TRBV7-2 and J usage is TRBJ2-7; D may be TRBD2 (5 bases). The CDR3 totals 17 residues. Germline CDR1 is SGHTA and CDR2 is FQGNSA. With 6 bases removed from V and 7 bases from J, the gap between germline ends came to 28 bases. CDR3 DNA sequence: TGTGCCAGCAGTGTAGCTCCCGGCTCCCGGGGTTTCGTGGAGCAGTACGTC. This translates into CASSVAPGSRGFVEQYV.

CDR3 in DNA: TGCGCCAGCAGCCAGCTGCAGGGGGATAGCAATCAGCCCCAGCATTTT. This codes for CASSQLQGDSNQPQHF. This chain connects TRBV4-1 to TRBJ1-5, with TRBD1 matching 7 bases. V shed 3 bases, J shed 0 bases, and the junction held 5 bases outside the gene matches. Germline CDR1 is MGHRA and CDR2 is YSYEKL. There are 16 residues in the CDR3.

This clone was seen once. The chain uses TRBV12-3 or TRBV12-4 and TRBJ1-1; 8 bases align to TRBD1. This CDR3 has 13 amino acids. The J segment lost 6 bases and the V segment lost 6 bases, leaving 6 bases of the junction unmatched. The CDR3 loop is CASRKTGVPEAFF. CDR3 sequence (DNA): TGTGCCAGCAGGAAGACAGGGGTCCCTGAAGCTTTCTTT.

The V call is TRBV21-1, the J call TRBJ1-2. TRBV21-1 corresponds to a pseudogene. The CDR3 covers 14 residues. CDR3 bases: TGTGCCAGCAGCAACGAGGCTCCCTTCTATGGCTACACCTTC. Residues: CASSNEAPFYGYTF.

This chain links TRBV19 with TRBJ1-2, with TRBD1 identical over 9 bases. CDR3 length: 15 amino acids. J was trimmed by 9 bases and V by 4 bases; bases with no gene match: 12. Germline CDR1 LNHDA, CDR2 SQIVND (reference sequence). In DNA form, the CDR3 reads TGTGCCAGTAGTACTGCCGGGACAGGGAGTGTTAGCTACACCTTC. Protein product: CASSTAGTGSVSYTF. Variable domain in full (rest from reference TRBV19 and TRBJ1-2): DGGITQSPKYLFRKEGQNVTLSCEQNLNHDAMYWYRQDPGQGLRLIYYSQIVNDFQKGDIAEGYSVSREKKESFPLTVTSAQKNPTAFYLCASSTAGTGSVSYTFGSGTRLTVV.

This clone came up once. The chain employs TRBV19 and TRBJ2-3, with D maybe TRBD1 (6 bases). The germline gives CDR1 LNHDA, CDR2 SQIVND (reference sequence). The V gene lost 9 bases and the J gene lost 0 bases, with 13 bases spanning the gap. The CDR3 extends over 14 amino acids. The CDR3 here is CASLDRLSTDTQYF. DNA of the CDR3: TGTGCCAGCCTTGACAGGTTGAGCACAGATACGCAGTATTTT.

The chain links TRBV5-8 to TRBJ2-6; 11 nucleotides match TRBD1. Germline CDR1 and CDR2: SGHTS and YDEGEE. Unmatched junction bases numbered 5, after V lost 3 bases and J lost 0 bases. The CDR3 consists of 18 residues. The CDR3 here is CASSSSGQGVSGANVLTF. The CDR3, as DNA: TGTGCCAGCAGCTCCTCGGGACAGGGGGTCTCTGGGGCCAACGTCCTGACTTTC.

The genes are TRBV24-1 and TRBJ1-2; D not resolved. This CDR3 region has 14 residues. CDR1 and CDR2 (germline): KGHDR, SFDVKD. V lost 10 bases to trimming and J lost 5 bases, with 19 bases between them. This CDR3 reads CATPQEGWSYGYTF. As DNA, the CDR3 is TGTGCCACGCCTCAAGAGGGATGGTCTTATGGCTACACCTTC.

The chain carries TRBV5-1 and TRBJ1-4, with D maybe TRBD1 (6 bases). The CDR3 totals 15 residues. V dropped 0 bases and J dropped 8 bases, with 14 bases sitting between them. Germline CDR1 reads SGHRS; CDR2 reads YFSETQ. The CDR3 loop reads CASSLAATGYEKLFF. CDR3 nucleotides: TGCGCCAGCAGCTTGGCCGCAACAGGGTACGAAAAACTGTTTTTT.